The 16 T cell receptor beta chains in this list originate from one sample, sequenced in a study of response to subunit inactivated influenza vaccine. Using its own MiXCR run on the RT-PCR reads, TCRdb lists one record per CDR3 protein. The repertoire includes approximately 730,000 distinct CDR3 sequences, over 11% of them detected once, and 5.5% to 8% sits in the top ten. Material: PBMCs from blood, obtained less than 15 days before vaccination. These receptors were collected from a man aged 50 to 59 who received an inactivated influenza vaccine.

This clonotype was seen a handful of times. The V and J genes are TRBV7-2 and TRBJ2-7; D is ambiguous. Trimming took 2 bases from V and 4 from J, leaving 9 bases between them. Germline V lookup: CDR1 SGHTA, CDR2 FQGNSA. This CDR3 comprises 13 residues. The CDR3 bases are TGTGCCAGCAGCTTAAGGCAGATATACGAGCAGTACTTC. Protein sequence: CASSLRQIYEQYF.

This clonotype was seen only a few times. This chain connects TRBV6-6 to TRBJ2-7, with D possibly being TRBD2 (6 bases). Trimming took 5 bases from V and 2 from J, leaving 7 bases between them. The CDR3 contains 12 residues. Germline V gene lookup returns CDR1 MNHNY and CDR2 SVGAGI (reference sequence). CDR3 amino acids: CASSRLAYEQYF. The CDR3 nucleotides read TGTGCCAGCAGTAGACTAGCCTACGAGCAGTACTTC.

The chain is built from TRBV2 and TRBJ1-2; 7 positions agree with TRBD1. Trimming took 6 bases from V and 3 from J; bases not matched to a gene: 7. Germline V gives CDR1 SNHLY, CDR2 FYNNEI. This CDR3 has 14 amino acids. The CDR3 DNA is TGTGCCAGCAGGAGACAGGGATGGGACTATGGCTACACCTTC. Translating gives CASRRQGWDYGYTF.

The V and J genes are TRBV5-1 and TRBJ2-1, with D uncertain. Germline CDR1 is SGHRS and CDR2 is YFSETQ. This CDR3 comprises 16 residues. With 0 bases removed from V and 2 bases from J, the gap between germline ends came to 12 bases. The CDR3: CASSLASRSAYNEQFF. CDR3 DNA: TGCGCCAGCAGCTTGGCCTCAAGGAGCGCCTACAATGAGCAGTTCTTC.

This clonotype was seen repeatedly, ten times or more. The rearrangement uses TRBV6-2 or TRBV6-3 and TRBJ2-1; D not resolved. The CDR3 consists of 15 residues. The germline V and J ends were trimmed by 4 bases and 6 bases, with 16 bases remaining between them. Germline CDR1 MNHEY, CDR2 SVGEGT. CDR3 amino acids: CASSSWGLDPNEQFF. The CDR3 DNA is TGTGCCAGCAGTTCATGGGGTCTTGACCCCAATGAGCAGTTCTTC.

This clonotype was detected only a few times. This chain links TRBV4-1 with TRBJ1-5; TRBD1 agrees at 9 bases. The junction had 10 bases not matched to a gene; V was cut back by 4 bases and J by 9 bases. The CDR3 sequence is 15 residues long. Germline V gene sequence: CDR1 MGHRA, CDR2 YSYEKL. The CDR3 spells CASSPGGQGFRPQHF. The CDR3 DNA reads TGCGCCAGCAGCCCGGGCGGACAGGGGTTTCGGCCCCAGCATTTT.

The chain uses TRBV6-5 and TRBJ2-1; 7 nucleotides match TRBD2. J lost 4 bases, V lost 6 bases, and 9 bases had no gene match. Germline V gene lookup returns CDR1 MNHEY and CDR2 SVGAGI. The CDR3 consists of 15 residues. The CDR3 loop is CASSFTSEGYNEQFF. Written as DNA, the CDR3 is TGTGCCAGCAGCTTTACTAGCGAAGGGTACAATGAGCAGTTCTTC.

The V and J genes are TRBV12-3 or TRBV12-4 and TRBJ1-3; D gene ambiguous. The CDR3 extends over 14 amino acids. V was shortened by 2 bases and J by 3 bases, with 8 bases between the two germline ends. CDR3 nucleotide sequence: TGTGCCAGCAGTTTATCGGCAAGTGGAAACACCATATATTTT. Translation gives CASSLSASGNTIYF.

This clonotype was picked up many times. This chain joins TRBV9 and TRBJ2-3; 10 nucleotides match TRBD2. V gave up 0 bases and J gave up 4 bases; unmatched junction bases: 8. The CDR3 runs 17 residues. In germline, CDR1 is SGDLS, CDR2 YYNGEE. In DNA, the CDR3 is TGTGCCAGCAGCGTAGTGGCTAGCGGGGGACTGGCAGATACGCAGTATTTT. Its translation: CASSVVASGGLADTQYF. The variable domain in full, with the rest retrieved from reference TRBV9 and TRBJ2-3, is DSGVTQTPKHLITATGQRVTLRCSPRSGDLSVYWYQQSLDQGLQFLIQYYNGEERAKGNILERFSAQQFPDLHSELNLSSLELGDSALYFCASSVVASGGLADTQYFGPGTRLTVL.

The chain is built from TRBV20-1 and TRBJ2-5; 8 bases map to TRBD2. Germline values: CDR1 DFQATT, CDR2 SNEGSKA (reference sequence). Trimming removed 0 bases from V and 5 bases from J; junction bases left unmatched: 8. The CDR3 length is 15 residues. CDR3 region: CSARDPGLDGETQYF. The CDR3 DNA reads as TGCAGTGCTAGAGATCCGGGACTAGACGGGGAGACCCAGTACTTC.

This clonotype was detected only a few times. The chain is built from TRBV2 and TRBJ2-1; 7 bases map to TRBD2. Germline V gene sequence: CDR1 SNHLY, CDR2 FYNNEI. Trimming removed 1 base from V and 3 bases from J; junction bases left unmatched: 12. This CDR3 contains 18 residues. CDR3 nucleotide sequence: TGTGCCAGCAGTGAAGAGGGGCTATCAGCTAGCGGCTACAATGAGCAGTTCTTC. Protein product: CASSEEGLSASGYNEQFF.

This chain's CDR3 is CSARRQGREQYF. In DNA, the CDR3 is TGCAGTGCTCGCCGACAGGGACGCGAGCAGTACTTC. V usage is TRBV20-1 and J usage is TRBJ2-7; 7 positions agree with TRBD1. J gave up 6 bases and V 5 bases, and 7 bases lay outside the gene matches. CDR3 length: 12 residues. Germline values: CDR1 DFQATT, CDR2 SNEGSKA (reference sequence).

This clonotype occurred many times. The chain joins TRBV20-1 to TRBJ1-5, with D perhaps TRBD1 (6 bases). This CDR3 is built from 13 residues. CDR1 and CDR2 from the germline V gene are DFQATT and SNEGSKA (reference sequence). Trimming cost V 3 bases and J 4 bases, with 10 bases left between them. The CDR3 sequence: CSASLTGNQPQHF. The CDR3 bases are TGCAGTGCTAGCCTTACAGGGAATCAGCCCCAGCATTTT.

The chain uses TRBV7-2 and TRBJ2-7; either TRBD1 or TRBD2 may supply D (5 bases each). Germline CDR1 is SGHTA and CDR2 is FQGNSA. The CDR3 consists of 15 residues. V lost 2 bases to trimming and J lost 0 bases, with 11 bases between them. CDR3 amino acids: CASSLYRGSSYEQYF. In DNA form, the CDR3 reads TGTGCCAGCAGCTTATATCGGGGCAGCTCCTACGAGCAGTACTTC.

This clonotype has a handful of counts. The gene calls are TRBV7-4 and TRBJ1-5; D gene ambiguous. The V gene lost 3 bases and the J gene lost 6 bases, with 3 bases spanning the gap. The CDR3 is 11 residues long. CDR1 is SGHVT, CDR2 SQSDAQ, per germline. The CDR3 DNA sequence: TGTGCCAGCAGCTTCTTTCAGCCCCAGCATTTT. Translation: CASSFFQPQHF.

This clonotype was seen ten or more times. This rearrangement joins TRBV7-9 to TRBJ2-5; weak D call: TRBD1 (6 bases). The CDR3 is made up of 13 amino acids. V lost 4 bases and J lost 2, with 8 bases in between. Germline V CDR1 and CDR2: SEHNR, FQNEAQ (reference sequence). CDR3 sequence reads: CASSYGQQETQYF. CDR3 bases: TGTGCCAGCAGCTACGGACAGCAAGAGACCCAGTACTTC.